The next 16 T cell receptor beta chains were all read from a single sample in a study of brain T cells in children with intractable seizures. Using immunoSEQ multiplex PCR, the repertoire was profiled, and TCRdb retains in-frame clones only, with some absent. The table has about 340,000 clones, about 93% seen once. Time point noted: blood from clinic visit 5 months post-surgery; TSC patient then seizure free. The starting material was peripheral blood, obtained approximately 5 months after surgery. All receptors derive from a boy younger than two with tuberous sclerosis and intractable seizures.

This chain connects TRBV6-5 to TRBJ1-1; perhaps TRBD1 as D (6 bases). Trimming took off 8 bases at V and 1 base at J, with 14 bases between the two ends. The CDR3 loop spans 14 amino acids. Germline CDR1 reads MNHEY; CDR2 reads SVGAGI. Here the CDR3 reads CASGNRAKNTEAFF. CDR3 in DNA: TGTGCCAGCGGAAACAGGGCAAAGAACACTGAAGCTTTCTTT.

The rearrangement uses TRBV19 and TRBJ2-2; D tentatively fits TRBD1 or TRBD2 (5 bases each). The CDR3 sequence is 15 residues long. Germline V gene sequence: CDR1 LNHDA, CDR2 SQIVND (reference sequence). The ends were cut back, 0 bases at V and 5 bases at J, with 10 bases in the middle. CDR3 nucleotide sequence: TGTGCCAGTAGTATAGAGGGGACGTCGACCGGGGAGCTGTTTTTT. It yields the protein CASSIEGTSTGELFF.

This clone was seen just once. The chain carries TRBV12-3 or TRBV12-4 and TRBJ1-1; D not certain. The CDR3 is made up of 13 amino acids. Between the trimmed V and J ends, which lost 2 bases and 1 base, there was a span of 5 bases. The CDR3 is CASSLNGNTEAFF. CDR3 coding DNA: TGTGCCAGCAGTTTAAACGGGAACACTGAAGCTTTCTTT.

The genes are TRBV28 and TRBJ1-1; D uncertain. Per germline, CDR1 MDHEN and CDR2 SYDVKM. Trimming stripped 3 bases from V and 2 bases from J, with 4 bases between. This CDR3 is 12 amino acids long. The CDR3: CASSLLNTEAFF. In nucleotides, the CDR3 is TGTGCCAGCAGTTTGCTAAACACTGAAGCTTTCTTT. Together with reference TRBV28 and TRBJ1-1, the CDR3 gives the full variable domain: DVKVTQSSRYLVKRTGEKVFLECVQDMDHENMFWYRQDPGLGLRLIYFSYDVKMKEKGDIPEGYSVSREKKERFSLILESASTNQTSMYLCASSLLNTEAFFGQGTRLTVV.

The chain carries TRBV28 and TRBJ2-7, with unresolved D. The germline V gene has CDR1 MDHEN and CDR2 SYDVKM. The V gene lost 3 bases and the J gene lost 0 bases, with 15 bases spanning the gap. CDR3 length: 16 amino acids. CDR3 sequence (DNA): TGTGCCAGCAGTTTTTTGGGCCCGATAAGCTCCTACGAGCAGTACTTC. It specifies CASSFLGPISSYEQYF.

J is TRBJ2-1 and V is TRBV7-9, with D perhaps matching TRBD2 (6 bases). This CDR3 contains 16 residues. Germline CDR1 SEHNR, CDR2 FQNEAQ (reference sequence). The V end lost 4 bases, the J end lost 3 bases, and 16 bases lay between the germline ends. The DNA for the CDR3 is TGTGCCAGCAGCTCACCGGGACTCATAGGCTACAATGAGCAGTTCTTC. Amino acids: CASSSPGLIGYNEQFF.

As regards this clone: Relative to the germline gene, one junction end is altered; a read error may explain this. The V call is TRBV29-1, the J call TRBJ1-1; maybe TRBD1 (6 bases). Germline lookup yields CDR1 SQVTM and CDR2 ANQGSEA. This CDR3 is built from 14 residues. The CDR3 DNA is TGCAGCGGCCTACAGGGATTGATGAACGCTGAAGCTTTCTTT. Its translation: CSGLQGLMNAEAFF.

The J gene is TRBJ1-2, the V gene TRBV30; the D is unclear. The V gene lost 0 bases and the J gene lost 6 bases, with 8 bases spanning the gap. Germline V gives CDR1 GTSNPN, CDR2 SVGIG (reference sequence). The CDR3 is 12 residues long. The DNA of the CDR3 is TGTGCCTGGAGTGTGGGAGATGATGGCTACACCTTC. Its protein product is CAWSVGDDGYTF.

This clone was observed a single time. J is TRBJ2-7 and V is TRBV11-2; 9 bases agree with TRBD2. CDR1 is SGHAT, CDR2 FQNNGV, per germline. This CDR3 is built from 17 residues. V lost 0 bases, J lost 2 bases, and 8 bases stayed unmatched. The CDR3 DNA reads TGTGCCAGCAGCTTAGATAGGTCTAGCGGGGCCGCCTACGAGCAGTACTTC. Protein: CASSLDRSSGAAYEQYF.

The chain has TRBV5-4 and TRBJ2-7; TRBD2 is a possible D gene (7 bases). The germline V and J ends were trimmed by 7 bases and 0 bases, with 14 bases remaining between them. CDR3 length equals 14 residues. In germline, CDR1 is SGHNT, CDR2 YYREEE (reference sequence). CDR3 in DNA: TGTGCCAGCTCGAAGGGGGGGAGCTCCTACGAGCAGTACTTC. Translating it yields CASSKGGSSYEQYF.

The genes are TRBV14 and TRBJ1-2; D perhaps matches TRBD1 (5 bases). This CDR3 has 16 residues. Trimming removed 4 bases at V and 4 bases at J, with 19 bases between. CDR1 is SGHDN, CDR2 FVKESK, per germline. CDR3 residues: CASSLGRGQGRYGYTF. CDR3 sequence (DNA): TGTGCCAGCAGCCTAGGACGGGGCCAAGGACGCTATGGCTACACCTTC. The variable domain in full, with the rest retrieved from reference TRBV14 and TRBJ1-2, is EAGVTQFPSHSVIEKGQTVTLRCDPISGHDNLYWYRRVMGKEIKFLLHFVKESKQDESGMPNNRFLAERTGGTYSTLKVQPAELEDSGVYFCASSLGRGQGRYGYTFGSGTRLTVV.

The V and J genes are TRBV3-1 (or the pseudogene TRBV3-2) and TRBJ1-1; TRBD1 is a possible D gene (5 bases). Per the germline V gene, CDR1 is LGHDT and CDR2 is YNNKEL (reference sequence). V lost 7 bases and J 6 bases, leaving 18 bases between the germline ends. This CDR3 is built from 14 residues. CDR3 region: CASNRGGVSPEAFF. CDR3 coding DNA: TGTGCCAGCAATCGGGGGGGGGTTTCCCCTGAAGCTTTCTTT.

A remark on this clone: The sample has other DNA sequences that encode this CDR3 too. J is TRBJ2-3 and V is TRBV5-1, with 14 bases matching TRBD2. This CDR3 contains 16 residues. Germline CDR1 reads SGHRS; CDR2 reads YFSETQ. V shed 0 bases and J 3 bases; nucleotides not matched to a gene: 0. The CDR3: CASSLGTSGRTDTQYF. The CDR3 nucleotides are TGCGCCAGCAGCTTGGGGACTAGCGGGAGGACAGATACGCAGTATTTT.

J is TRBJ1-2 and V is TRBV15; 7 bases line up with TRBD1. The CDR3 covers 15 residues. Unmatched junction bases numbered 6, after V lost 0 bases and J lost 5 bases. CDR1 and CDR2 from the germline V gene are LNHNV and YYDKDF (reference sequence). CDR3 protein: CATSRDRDRAYGYTF. As DNA, the CDR3 is TGTGCCACCAGCAGAGATCGCGACAGGGCGTATGGCTACACCTTC.

The chain employs TRBV19 and TRBJ2-1; 12 bases agree with TRBD2. Trimming removed 8 bases from V and 4 bases from J; junction bases left unmatched: 3. The CDR3 totals 14 residues. Looked up from germline, CDR1 is LNHDA and CDR2 is SQIVND (reference sequence). The CDR3 DNA reads as TGTGCCAGTCAGACTAGCGGGAGTTACAATGAGCAGTTCTTC. Its translation: CASQTSGSYNEQFF.

The chain couples TRBV19 to TRBJ2-2, with D perhaps matching TRBD2 (6 bases). Germline CDR1 LNHDA, CDR2 SQIVND (reference sequence). The CDR3 has 15 amino acids. The V end lost 3 bases, the J end lost 1 base, and 9 bases lay between the germline ends. CDR3 in DNA: TGTGCCAGTAGTATGCGGGGAGGGAACACCGGGGAGCTGTTTTTT. It is translated as CASSMRGGNTGELFF.